What follows describes a single T cell receptor (beta chain). Its cognate antigen is unknown. Other DNA sequences within the sample encode an identical CDR3. These data come from a study of cytomegalovirus exposure and HLA in healthy donors. The germline CDR1 and CDR2 sequences are GTSNPN and SVGIG (reference sequence). V gave up 1 base and J gave up 0 bases, with 4 bases separating them. The CDR3 contains 13 residues. The study's findings and limits: The study put about 180 TCR beta chains on its list as cytomegalovirus-associated.

The table came from immunoSEQ multiplex PCR; TCRdb's copy has only in-frame clones and leaves some out. The table shows roughly 150,000 clones, with 84% occurring only once. From the roughly 120-subject validation cohort, which was separate from the approximately 670-subject first cohort, the donors were drawn. The sequence derives from a man aged 25-40 years in good health and CMV-seropositive. Sequenced: PBMCs. The V gene is TRBV30, the J gene TRBJ1-3; no clear D. Here the CDR3 DNA reads TGTGCCTGGAGTGCAGACTCTGGAAACACCATATATTTT. Residues: CAWSADSGNTIYF. Combining the CDR3 with reference TRBV30 and TRBJ1-3 gives the whole variable domain SQTIHQWPATLVQPVGSPLSLECTVEGTSNPNLYWYRQAAGRGLQLLFYSVGIGQISSEVPQNLSASRPQDRQFILSSKKLLLSDSGFYLCAWSADSGNTIYFGEGSWLTVV.